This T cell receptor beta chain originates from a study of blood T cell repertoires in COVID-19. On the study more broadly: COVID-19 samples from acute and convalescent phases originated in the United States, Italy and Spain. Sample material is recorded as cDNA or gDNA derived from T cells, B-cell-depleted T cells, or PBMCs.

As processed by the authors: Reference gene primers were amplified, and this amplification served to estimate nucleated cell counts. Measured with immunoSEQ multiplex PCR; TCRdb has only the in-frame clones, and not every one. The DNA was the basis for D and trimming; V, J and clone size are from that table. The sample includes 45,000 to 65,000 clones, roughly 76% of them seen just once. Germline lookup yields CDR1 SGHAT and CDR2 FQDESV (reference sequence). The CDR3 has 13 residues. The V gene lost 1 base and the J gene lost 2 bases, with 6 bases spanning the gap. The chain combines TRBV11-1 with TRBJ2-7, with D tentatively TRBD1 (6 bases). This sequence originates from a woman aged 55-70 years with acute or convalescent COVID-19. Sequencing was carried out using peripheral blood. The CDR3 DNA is TGTGCCAGCAGCTTAGGGGGGCCCTACGAGCAGTACTTC. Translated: CASSLGGPYEQYF.